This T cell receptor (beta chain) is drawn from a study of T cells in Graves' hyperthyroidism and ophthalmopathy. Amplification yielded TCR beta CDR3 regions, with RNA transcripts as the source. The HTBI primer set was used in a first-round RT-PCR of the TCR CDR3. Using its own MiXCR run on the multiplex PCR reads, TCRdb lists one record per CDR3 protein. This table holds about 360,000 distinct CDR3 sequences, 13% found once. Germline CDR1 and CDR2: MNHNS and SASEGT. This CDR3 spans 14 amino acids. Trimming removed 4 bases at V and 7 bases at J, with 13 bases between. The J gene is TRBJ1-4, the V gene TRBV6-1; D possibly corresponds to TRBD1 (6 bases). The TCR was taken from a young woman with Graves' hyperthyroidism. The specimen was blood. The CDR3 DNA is TGTGCCAGCAGTGGGCCGGGGGCGGGTGAAAAACTGTTTTTT. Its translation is CASSGPGAGEKLFF.